This TCR beta chain is from a study of regulatory T cells in long-lasting Graves disease. Study-wide results and limits: Persistent disease was associated with favored TRBV28 usage and with favored use of TRBJ1-2 and TRBJ2-5.

This clonotype showed up just a few times. Its target is unknown. Researchers made TCR beta libraries by using iRepertoire HTBI primers and running Arm-PCR on CDR3 regions. TCRdb used MiXCR to reprocess the multiplex PCR reads, holding one entry per CDR3 protein. The profile shows 530,000 or so distinct CDR3 sequences, 15% to 20% of them singletons. Germline V gene data show CDR1 as SGHKS and CDR2 as YYEKEE (reference sequence). The CDR3 contains 17 residues. V was clipped by 2 bases and J by 8 bases, with 23 bases between them. Time point noted: newly diagnosed GD, antithyroid drugs for less than 3 months. Extracted RNA from PBMCs served as the source of the TCR library. These records were also assigned to another study, of T cells in Graves' hyperthyroidism and ophthalmopathy. That source reports: First-round RT-PCR of the TCR CDR3 relied on the HTBI primer set. A model of 13 V-J features distinguished ophthalmopathy from stable hyperthyroidism.

The chain joins TRBV5-5 to TRBJ2-1; D possibly corresponds to TRBD1 (5 bases). The clonotype was recovered from a young man with Graves disease. The starting material was peripheral blood mononuclear cells (PBMCs), obtained at new diagnosis, from a patient treated with antithyroid drugs. The CDR3 region is CASSLVQTAQPWDEQFF. The CDR3 DNA sequence: TGTGCCAGCAGCTTAGTCCAGACAGCCCAGCCGTGGGATGAGCAGTTCTTC.